The T cell receptor beta chain described here comes from a study of tumor and adjacent non-tumor tissue in lung cancer. No cell sorting was done before RNA was extracted from the tissue. TCRbeta libraries were built with three rounds of nested PCR, modified from ARM-PCR. One entry per CDR3 protein, called by TCRdb with MiXCR from the multiplex PCR reads. The table records approximately 75,000 distinct CDR3 sequences, roughly 80% of them present only once. With 4 bases clipped from V and 2 bases from J, the junction kept 8 bases outside the gene matches. This CDR3 region has 15 residues. CDR1 SGHAT and CDR2 FQNNGV come from the germline V gene.

This TCR came from a woman aged 50 to 60 with non-small cell lung cancer. The chain is built from TRBV11-2 and TRBJ2-7, with 7 positions matching TRBD1. What was sequenced was lung tumor tissue. CDR3: CASSSGTVRTYEQYF. CDR3 DNA: TGTGCCAGCAGCTCCGGGACAGTGCGCACCTACGAGCAGTACTTC. Filled out from reference TRBV11-2 and TRBJ2-7, the complete variable domain reads EAGVAQSPRYKIIEKRQSVAFWCNPISGHATLYWYQQILGQGPKLLIQFQNNGVVDDSQLPKDRFSAERLKGVDSTLKIQPAKLEDSAVYLCASSSGTVRTYEQYFGPGTRLTVT.